Following are 21 T cell receptor beta chains from one sample sequenced in a study of radiotherapy plus CTLA-4 blockade in lung cancer. The repertoire was sequenced with immunoSEQ multiplex PCR; TCRdb's copy has only in-frame clones and lacks some. The sample holds about 19,000 clones, about 84% seen once. This material consisted of peripheral blood, taken from a patient treated with radiotherapy plus ipilimumab. These receptors were obtained from a human donor with non-small cell lung cancer whose response to radiotherapy plus ipilimumab could not be evaluated.

Only one count was recorded for this clone. The gene calls are TRBV6-6 and TRBJ2-1; 10 bases match TRBD2. Trimming cost V 7 bases and J 5 bases; bases outside gene matches: 8. Germline V CDR1 and CDR2: MNHNY, SVGAGI (reference sequence). This CDR3 has 15 amino acids. CDR3 nucleotides: TGTGCCAGCACCTTGTTTACTAGCGGGAACAATGAGCAGTTCTTC. This translates into CASTLFTSGNNEQFF.

The CDR3 DNA sequence: TGTGCCAGCAGGGTGACAGGGGACGCTGAAGCTTTCTTT. The encoded protein is CASRVTGDAEAFF. The chain employs TRBV28 and TRBJ1-1, with 8 nucleotides matching TRBD1. Germline assignment: CDR1 MDHEN and CDR2 SYDVKM. Trimming removed 6 bases from V and 6 bases from J; junction bases left unmatched: 6. The CDR3 spans 13 residues.

This clone was counted only a few times. The chain combines TRBV15 with TRBJ1-2, with 7 bases lining up with TRBD1. This CDR3 spans 14 amino acids. Germline values: CDR1 LNHNV, CDR2 YYDKDF (reference sequence). The ends lost 0 bases at V and 3 bases at J; junction bases unmatched: 1. CDR3 DNA sequence: TGTGCCACCAGCAGAGAGCAGGGGGACTATGGCTACACCTTC. Amino acids: CATSREQGDYGYTF. Supplemented by reference TRBV15 and TRBJ1-2, the full variable domain reads DAMVIQNPRYQVTQFGKPVTLSCSQTLNHNVMYWYQQKSSQAPKLLFHYYDKDFNNEADTPDNFQSRRPNTSFCFLDIRSPGLGDTAMYLCATSREQGDYGYTFGSGTRLTVV.

This clone was picked up a small number of times. The V gene is TRBV5-1, the J gene TRBJ1-2, with D possibly TRBD1 on 6 matching bases. V was trimmed by 0 bases and J by 7 bases, leaving 16 bases between them. Germline V gene lookup returns CDR1 SGHRS and CDR2 YFSETQ. There are 15 residues in the CDR3. The CDR3 sequence: CASSLGGTGQPGYTF. Here the CDR3 DNA reads TGCGCCAGCAGCTTGGGGGGTACGGGACAACCTGGCTACACCTTC.

The chain is built from TRBV11-2 and TRBJ1-2; 9 bases agree with TRBD1. Germline V CDR1 and CDR2: SGHAT, FQNNGV. This CDR3 comprises 14 residues. V gave up 5 bases and J gave up 8 bases; unmatched junction bases: 9. In nucleotides, the CDR3 is TGTGCCAGCAGCCCCTCTCCGGGACAGGGAGGCTACACCTTC. Protein sequence: CASSPSPGQGGYTF.

The chain is built from TRBV4-1 and TRBJ2-5; maybe TRBD2 (6 bases). Germline CDR1 is MGHRA and CDR2 is YSYEKL. The V and J ends lost 1 base and 2 bases respectively, with 14 bases between them. CDR3 length: 16 amino acids. The CDR3 nucleotides are TGCGCCAGCAGCCAAGGGAGGGCTAGATTTCAAGAGACCCAGTACTTC. Protein sequence: CASSQGRARFQETQYF.

The rearrangement uses TRBV5-5 and TRBJ2-7; D might be TRBD2 (7 bases). Germline V CDR1 and CDR2: SGHKS, YYEKEE (reference sequence). Trimming cost V 0 bases and J 5 bases, with 15 bases left between them. This CDR3 is built from 15 residues. This CDR3 is CASSLEGEGWDEQYF. The CDR3 nucleotides read TGTGCCAGCAGCTTGGAGGGGGAGGGATGGGACGAGCAGTACTTC.

The chain recombines TRBV2 with TRBJ2-3, with D hard to call. The germline gives CDR1 SNHLY, CDR2 FYNNEI. The CDR3 is 13 residues long. Trimming cost V 5 bases and J 1 base, with 7 bases left between them. CDR3 sequence: CASSSTRTDTQYF. In DNA form, the CDR3 reads TGTGCCAGCAGTTCGACACGCACAGATACGCAGTATTTT.

V usage is TRBV28 and J usage is TRBJ1-6; no clear D gene. Trimming pared 1 base from V and 14 bases from J, leaving 15 bases between. CDR1 is MDHEN and CDR2 is SYDVKM in the germline V gene. This CDR3 has 14 residues. The DNA for the CDR3 is TGTGCCAGCAGTTTATCCCACCGGGGTCTGGCCCTCCACTTT. Translation gives CASSLSHRGLALHF.

V is TRBV7-9 and J is TRBJ1-2, with D perhaps matching TRBD1 (6 bases). The length of the CDR3 is 13 residues. CDR1 SEHNR and CDR2 FQNEAQ come from the germline V gene (reference sequence). V lost 5 bases and J lost 6, with 13 bases in between. CDR3 in amino acids: CASSGGGGDGYTF. CDR3 coding DNA: TGTGCCAGCAGCGGAGGCGGGGGCGATGGCTACACCTTC.

The chain combines TRBV6-5 with TRBJ1-4; D remains unclear. From germline, CDR1 is MNHEY and CDR2 SVGAGI. This CDR3 comprises 12 residues. V lost 8 bases to trimming and J lost 7 bases, with 11 bases between them. CDR3 nucleotides: TGTGCCAGCGGCAGGAACCCTGAAAAACTGTTTTTT. Its translation is CASGRNPEKLFF.

The rearrangement uses TRBV6-6 and TRBJ1-1; possibly TRBD1 for D (6 bases). The ends were cut back, 6 bases at V and 3 bases at J, with 14 bases in the middle. CDR3 size: 14 residues. The germline CDR1 and CDR2 sequences are MNHNY and SVGAGI (reference sequence). For the CDR3, the DNA is TGTGCCAGCAGGTACAGGACAGATTACACTGAAGCTTTCTTT. Translated, it gives CASRYRTDYTEAFF.

The rearrangement joins TRBV27 to TRBJ1-2, with 7 bases fitting TRBD1. With V trimmed by 5 bases and J by 8 bases, 5 bases remained unmatched. CDR3 size: 12 residues. Germline V gene data show CDR1 as MNHEY and CDR2 as SMNVEV (reference sequence). The chain's CDR3 is CASSPDRRGYTF. CDR3 DNA sequence: TGTGCCAGCAGTCCGGACAGGAGAGGCTACACCTTC.

This chain links TRBV9 with TRBJ1-4, with D perhaps matching TRBD1 (6 bases). Between the trimmed V and J ends, which lost 7 bases and 7 bases, there was a span of 23 bases. Germline V lookup: CDR1 SGDLS, CDR2 YYNGEE. The CDR3 totals 16 residues. The CDR3 is CASGPVPGGEGEKLFF. The CDR3 nucleotides read TGTGCCAGCGGCCCCGTCCCGGGGGGCGAGGGTGAAAAACTGTTTTTT.

V usage is TRBV5-1 and J usage is TRBJ2-2; no reliable D call. CDR1 and CDR2 from the germline V gene are SGHRS and YFSETQ. The V gene lost 0 bases and the J gene lost 4 bases, with 13 bases spanning the gap. The CDR3 is 16 amino acids. CDR3 nucleotides: TGCGCCAGCAGCTTGGCTATGCGCCGAGGCACCGGGGAGCTGTTTTTT. This codes for CASSLAMRRGTGELFF.

This sequence joins TRBV28 and TRBJ1-5; D unclear. This CDR3 region has 14 residues. V was cut by 5 bases and J by 3 bases, with 11 bases left in between. Germline lookup yields CDR1 MDHEN and CDR2 SYDVKM. Written as DNA, the CDR3 is TGTGCCAGCAGTCGAGGAAGCCTCAATCAGCCCCAGCATTTT. Residues: CASSRGSLNQPQHF.

The rearrangement uses TRBV6-1 and TRBJ2-3; 7 nucleotides agree with TRBD2. The V segment lost 4 bases and the J segment 9 bases; nucleotides outside the gene matches: 7. The CDR3 sequence is 13 residues long. Germline values: CDR1 MNHNS, CDR2 SASEGT. CDR3: CASSGRAGLTQYF. Here the CDR3 DNA reads TGTGCCAGCAGTGGACGAGCGGGACTGACGCAGTATTTT.

The gene calls are TRBV4-2 and TRBJ2-3, with D possibly TRBD2 on 5 matching bases. Trimming stripped 1 base from V and 1 base from J, with 6 bases between. In germline, CDR1 is LGHNA, CDR2 YNFKEQ. The CDR3 sequence is 14 residues long. The CDR3 coding sequence is TGTGCCAGCAGCCAAGGAGGGCGCACAGATACGCAGTATTTT. Translated, it gives CASSQGGRTDTQYF.

V usage is TRBV5-1 and J usage is TRBJ1-2; 9 bases fit TRBD1. CDR3 length equals 14 residues. The germline CDR1 and CDR2 sequences are SGHRS and YFSETQ. V trimming: 0 bases; J trimming: 7 bases; junction bases outside the gene matches: 4. Written as DNA, the CDR3 is TGCGCCAGCAGCTTGGACGGGACAGGGTTTGGCTACACCTTC. As protein: CASSLDGTGFGYTF.

The gene calls are TRBV19 and TRBJ2-7, with 8 bases matching TRBD2. V shed 4 bases, J shed 2 bases, and the junction held 13 bases outside the gene matches. Germline values: CDR1 LNHDA, CDR2 SQIVND (reference sequence). The CDR3 totals 17 residues. CDR3 nucleotides: TGTGCCAGTAGTACCCGGGGGGGTCCAGGGCGGGCCTACGAGCAGTACTTC. Translating gives CASSTRGGPGRAYEQYF.

The chain couples TRBV25-1 to TRBJ1-1; D uncertain. CDR1 and CDR2 from the germline V gene are MGHDK and SYGVNS. The CDR3 is 15 residues long. V lost 2 bases and J lost 3, with 13 bases in between. Here the CDR3 DNA reads TGTGCCAGCAGTGAAACGGTGCAGAGGCACACTGAAGCTTTCTTT. It translates to CASSETVQRHTEAFF.